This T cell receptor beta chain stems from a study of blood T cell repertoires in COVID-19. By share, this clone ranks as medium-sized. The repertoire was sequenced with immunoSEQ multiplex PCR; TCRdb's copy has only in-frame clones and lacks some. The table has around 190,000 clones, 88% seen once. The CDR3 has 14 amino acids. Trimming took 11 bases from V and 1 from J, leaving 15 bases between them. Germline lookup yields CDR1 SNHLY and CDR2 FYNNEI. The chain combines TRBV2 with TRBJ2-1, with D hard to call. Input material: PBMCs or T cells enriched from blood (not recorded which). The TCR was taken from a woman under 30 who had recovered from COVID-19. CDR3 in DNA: TGTGCCCCCGCGAGGAGTCCTTCCTACAATGAGCAGTTCTTC. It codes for CAPARSPSYNEQFF.